One sample yielded the 23 T cell receptor beta chains listed below, sequenced in a study of blood T cell repertoires in COVID-19. TCRdb's table, derived via immunoSEQ multiplex PCR, lists solely in-frame clones and lacks some. The sample lists 70,000 to 85,000 clones, roughly four fifths seen once, with 20% to 25% in the top ten. The sample consisted of peripheral blood. The receptors here all came from a human donor in a cohort sampled during active COVID-19.

This clone was recorded once. This sequence joins TRBV29-1 and TRBJ1-2; D not resolved. Trimming stripped 6 bases from V and 1 base from J, with 9 bases between. CDR1 is SQVTM, CDR2 ANQGSEA, per germline. This CDR3 spans 12 amino acids. CDR3 bases: TGCAGCGTCTCAGATTATAACTATGGCTACACCTTC. Residues: CSVSDYNYGYTF.

This chain connects TRBV3-1 (or the pseudogene TRBV3-2) to TRBJ2-2; TRBD1 matches 10 bases. CDR1 LGHDT and CDR2 YNNKEL come from the germline V gene (reference sequence). After removal of 4 bases from V and 6 bases from J, the junction contained 8 bases not matched to a gene. This CDR3 contains 16 residues. CDR3 in amino acids: CASSRRQGAVAGELFF. As DNA, the CDR3 is TGTGCCAGCAGCCGACGACAGGGGGCTGTTGCCGGGGAGCTGTTTTTT.

The J gene is TRBJ1-4, the V gene TRBV7-9; unclear D gene. Germline CDR1 is SEHNR and CDR2 is FQNEAQ (reference sequence). V lost 5 bases and J lost 0, with 7 bases in between. The CDR3 is made up of 14 amino acids. CDR3 sequence (DNA): TGTGCCAGCAGCGGTCGAGCAACTAATGAAAAACTGTTTTTT. Amino acids: CASSGRATNEKLFF.

This sequence joins TRBV18 and TRBJ2-7, with D unresolved. The CDR3 is made up of 12 amino acids. V was trimmed by 1 base and J by 5 bases, leaving 6 bases between them. CDR1 and CDR2 from the germline V gene are KGHSH and LQKENI. The CDR3 here is CASSPRLNEQYF. The CDR3 DNA sequence: TGTGCCAGCTCACCACGACTCAACGAGCAGTACTTC.

This clone was seen just once. The V gene is TRBV14, the J gene TRBJ2-1; possible D gene TRBD2, 6 bases. CDR1 is SGHDN, CDR2 FVKESK, per germline. Trimming took 1 base from V and 0 from J, leaving 16 bases between them. The CDR3 covers 18 residues. CDR3 protein: CASSQGLARSSSYNEQFF. The CDR3 nucleotides are TGTGCCAGCAGCCAAGGTCTAGCGCGGTCAAGCTCCTACAATGAGCAGTTCTTC.

V and J are TRBV14 and TRBJ2-1, with 13 bases identical to TRBD2. The V gene end was trimmed by 4 bases and the J gene end by 7 bases; junction bases not matched to a gene: 7. Per the germline V gene, CDR1 is SGHDN and CDR2 is FVKESK. The CDR3 length is 16 residues. In DNA, the CDR3 is TGTGCCAGCAGCCCGACTAGCGGGGGGCCAGGAAATGAGCAGTTCTTC. Translating gives CASSPTSGGPGNEQFF.

The V gene is TRBV5-5, the J gene TRBJ2-7, with D perhaps matching TRBD2 (6 bases). The V end lost 4 bases, the J end lost 5 bases, and 10 bases lay between the germline ends. In germline, CDR1 is SGHKS, CDR2 YYEKEE (reference sequence). This CDR3 comprises 12 residues. The CDR3 DNA is TGTGCCAGCAGCGGCGGAGGGAACGAGCAGTACTTC. Encoded protein: CASSGGGNEQYF.

The chain carries TRBV7-8 and TRBJ1-1; weak D call: TRBD1 (6 bases). V dropped 4 bases and J dropped 0 bases, with 18 bases sitting between them. CDR1 SGHVS and CDR2 FQNEAQ come from the germline V gene. The CDR3 has 17 residues. This CDR3 reads CASSSREGGGMNTEAFF. The DNA of the CDR3 is TGTGCCAGCAGCTCCCGGGAGGGAGGGGGGATGAACACTGAAGCTTTCTTT.

The chain carries TRBV28 and TRBJ2-1; 13 nucleotides match TRBD2. CDR1 and CDR2 (germline): MDHEN, SYDVKM. The CDR3 runs to 21 residues. V dropped 6 bases and J dropped 8; count of bases not matched to a gene: 25. Here the CDR3 reads CASRAPPGTRLAGGPPYEQFF. DNA of the CDR3: TGTGCCAGCAGAGCTCCCCCGGGGACAAGACTAGCGGGGGGCCCCCCCTATGAGCAGTTCTTC.

V and J are TRBV6-5 and TRBJ1-4; D gene unclear. The CDR3 runs 15 residues. Trimming removed 2 bases from V and 8 bases from J, with 15 bases in between. Germline V gives CDR1 MNHEY, CDR2 SVGAGI. CDR3 sequence: CASSYDPGVTEKLFF. For the CDR3, the DNA is TGTGCCAGCAGTTACGATCCGGGAGTTACCGAAAAACTGTTTTTT.

CDR3 sequence reads: CASRARDRDNEQFF. CDR3 bases: TGTGCCAGCAGAGCTCGGGACAGGGACAATGAGCAGTTCTTC. The rearrangement joins TRBV9 to TRBJ2-1, with 9 bases matching TRBD1. Germline CDR1 and CDR2: SGDLS and YYNGEE. This CDR3 comprises 14 residues. V was clipped by 5 bases and J by 5 bases; unmatched bases: 5.

The chain combines TRBV9 with TRBJ2-5; no firm D call. V lost 0 bases, J lost 2 bases, and 5 bases lay in between. The germline gives CDR1 SGDLS, CDR2 YYNGEE. The length of the CDR3 is 13 residues. CDR3 coding DNA: TGTGCCAGCAGCGTAGACGAGCAAGAGACCCAGTACTTC. Its translation: CASSVDEQETQYF.

The CDR3 sequence is CASSIVQGRWNYTF. The CDR3, as DNA: TGTGCCAGTAGTATAGTACAGGGGAGGTGGAACTACACCTTC. This sequence joins TRBV19 and TRBJ1-2, with 7 bases identical to TRBD1. The CDR3 sequence is 14 residues long. Germline V gene sequence: CDR1 LNHDA, CDR2 SQIVND (reference sequence). V was clipped by 1 base and J by 10 bases; unmatched bases: 9. The variable domain in full, with the rest retrieved from reference TRBV19 and TRBJ1-2, is DGGITQSPKYLFRKEGQNVTLSCEQNLNHDAMYWYRQDPGQGLRLIYYSQIVNDFQKGDIAEGYSVSREKKESFPLTVTSAQKNPTAFYLCASSIVQGRWNYTFGSGTRLTVV.

This chain uses TRBV10-3 with TRBJ1-5; the D is unclear. The CDR3 length is 12 residues. Germline V gives CDR1 ENHRY, CDR2 SYGVKD. Trimming stripped 4 bases from V and 5 bases from J, with 6 bases between. The CDR3 sequence is CAISAGDQPQHF. CDR3 in DNA: TGTGCCATCAGTGCCGGGGATCAGCCCCAGCATTTT.

The V gene is TRBV7-2, the J gene TRBJ2-1; the match to TRBD1 covers 8 bases. Germline assignment: CDR1 SGHTA and CDR2 FQGNSA. The V gene end was trimmed by 5 bases and the J gene end by 10 bases; junction bases not matched to a gene: 4. This CDR3 contains 12 residues. CDR3 sequence reads: CASSPRDREQFF. The CDR3 DNA follows: TGTGCCAGCAGCCCCCGGGACAGGGAGCAGTTCTTC.

In its sample, this clone was seen a few times. The V call is TRBV5-1, the J call TRBJ1-1; 9 bases match TRBD1. Trimming cost V 2 bases and J 1 base; bases outside gene matches: 9. The germline V gene has CDR1 SGHRS and CDR2 YFSETQ. This CDR3 has 17 amino acids. The CDR3 protein is CASSFATGGWRNTEAFF. As DNA, the CDR3 is TGCGCCAGCAGCTTTGCCACAGGGGGCTGGAGGAACACTGAAGCTTTCTTT.

V usage is TRBV3-1 (or the pseudogene TRBV3-2) and J usage is TRBJ2-7; a weak D match, TRBD1 (5 bases). Trimming took off 3 bases at V and 3 bases at J, with 9 bases between the two ends. Germline V gene data show CDR1 as LGHDT and CDR2 as YNNKEL (reference sequence). CDR3 size: 13 residues. The CDR3 loop is CASSHGHRYEQYF. CDR3 DNA sequence: TGTGCCAGCAGCCACGGACACCGCTACGAGCAGTACTTC.

The V call is TRBV28, the J call TRBJ1-3; D possibly corresponds to TRBD1 (6 bases). Germline V gene lookup returns CDR1 MDHEN and CDR2 SYDVKM. This CDR3 is 14 amino acids long. The ends were cut back, 8 bases at V and 7 bases at J, with 18 bases in the middle. In nucleotides, the CDR3 is TGTGCCAGCCATCCAGACACAGGGTGGAACACCATATATTTT. Its translation: CASHPDTGWNTIYF.

The rearrangement links TRBV3-1 (or the pseudogene TRBV3-2) to TRBJ2-2; D is perhaps TRBD2 (6 bases). V lost 4 bases to trimming and J lost 7 bases, with 13 bases between them. CDR1 is LGHDT and CDR2 is YNNKEL in the germline V gene (reference sequence). CDR3 length equals 14 residues. The CDR3, as DNA: TGTGCCAGCAGCCCGGGACTTTGGAACGGGGAGCTGTTTTTT. It codes for CASSPGLWNGELFF.

The V gene is TRBV19, the J gene TRBJ1-2, with D perhaps matching TRBD1 (6 bases). Germline CDR1 LNHDA, CDR2 SQIVND (reference sequence). CDR3 length: 14 amino acids. Trimming cost V 5 bases and J 5 bases, with 15 bases left between them. The CDR3 spells CASSGGQRRYGYTF. The CDR3 nucleotides are TGTGCCAGTAGTGGGGGACAACGAAGGTATGGCTACACCTTC.

The chain couples TRBV4-1 to TRBJ2-3, with 8 bases aligning to TRBD2. The junction had 15 bases not matched to a gene; V was cut back by 0 bases and J by 1 base. CDR1 is MGHRA and CDR2 is YSYEKL in the germline V gene. The CDR3 consists of 20 residues. DNA of the CDR3: TGCGCCAGCAGCCAAGAAGGGGTTGGGCGCGGGGGGCTTCGCACAGATACGCAGTATTTT. This translates into CASSQEGVGRGGLRTDTQYF.

The CDR3 reads CASSLTGGALSTGELFF. CDR3 sequence (DNA): TGTGCCAGCAGCTTAACGGGCGGGGCCCTGAGCACCGGGGAGCTGTTTTTT. V is TRBV7-3 and J is TRBJ2-2; tentative D call: TRBD2 (6 bases). CDR1 and CDR2 (germline): SGHTA, FQGTGA. CDR3 length: 17 amino acids. Trimming removed 0 bases from V and 4 bases from J, with 15 bases in between.

The rearrangement links TRBV10-3 to TRBJ1-1; D might be TRBD1 (5 bases). The CDR3 is 15 residues long. CDR1 and CDR2 from the germline V gene are ENHRY and SYGVKD. Trimming cost V 0 bases and J 2 bases, with 10 bases left between them. Written as DNA, the CDR3 is TGTGCCATCAGTGAGTCGGGGGGGGTTAACACTGAAGCTTTCTTT. It yields the protein CAISESGGVNTEAFF.